This entry is about one T cell receptor (beta chain). This sample was included in a study of shared clonotypes between healthy human individuals. This CDR3 has 13 amino acids. V shed 5 bases and J shed 4 bases, with 11 bases lying between them. In germline, CDR1 is SGHVS, CDR2 FQNEAQ. TCRdb's table, derived via immunoSEQ multiplex PCR, lists solely in-frame clones and lacks some. The sample holds some 2,500,000 clones, roughly 93% seen once. Sequenced: naive CD4+ T cells from PBMCs. Subset in this sample: CD45RA+ positively selected. The chain employs TRBV7-8 and TRBJ1-1; D is perhaps TRBD1 (6 bases). The sequence was obtained from a man between 18 and 29 years old in good health. Some clones in this sample may be carry-over from other donors' samples. CDR3 coding DNA: TGTGCCAGCAGCCTGGGGGCGTCCACTGAAGCTTTCTTT. This gives the protein CASSLGASTEAFF.